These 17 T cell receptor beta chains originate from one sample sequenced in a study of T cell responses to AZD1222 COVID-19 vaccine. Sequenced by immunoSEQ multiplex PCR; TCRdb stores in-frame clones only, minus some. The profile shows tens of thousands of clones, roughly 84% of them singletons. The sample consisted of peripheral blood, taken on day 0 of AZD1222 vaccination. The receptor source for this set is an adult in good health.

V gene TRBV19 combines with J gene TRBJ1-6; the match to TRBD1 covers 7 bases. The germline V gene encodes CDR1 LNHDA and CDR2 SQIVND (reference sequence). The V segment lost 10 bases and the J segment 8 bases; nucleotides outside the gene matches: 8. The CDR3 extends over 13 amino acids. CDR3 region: CATTGTDYSPLHF. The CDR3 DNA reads TGTGCCACAACCGGGACAGATTATTCACCCCTCCACTTT.

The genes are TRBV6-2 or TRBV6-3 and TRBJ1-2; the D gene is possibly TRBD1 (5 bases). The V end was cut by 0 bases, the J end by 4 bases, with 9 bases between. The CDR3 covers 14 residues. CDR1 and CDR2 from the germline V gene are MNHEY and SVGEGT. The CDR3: CASSYSQGGYGYTF. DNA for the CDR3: TGTGCCAGCAGTTACTCCCAGGGCGGCTATGGCTACACCTTC.

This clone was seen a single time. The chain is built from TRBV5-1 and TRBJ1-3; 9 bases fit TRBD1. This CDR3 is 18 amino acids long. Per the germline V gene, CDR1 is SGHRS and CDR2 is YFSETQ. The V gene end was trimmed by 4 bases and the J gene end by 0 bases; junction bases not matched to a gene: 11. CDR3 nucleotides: TGCGCCAGCAGCCTATCCGGGACAGGGACCCTCTCTGGAAACACCATATATTTT. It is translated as CASSLSGTGTLSGNTIYF.

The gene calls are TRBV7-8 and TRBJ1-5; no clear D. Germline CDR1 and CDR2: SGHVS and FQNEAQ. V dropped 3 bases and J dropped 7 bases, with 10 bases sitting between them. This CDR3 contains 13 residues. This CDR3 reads CASSLGPGQPQHF. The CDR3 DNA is TGTGCCAGCAGCTTGGGCCCGGGACAGCCCCAGCATTTT.

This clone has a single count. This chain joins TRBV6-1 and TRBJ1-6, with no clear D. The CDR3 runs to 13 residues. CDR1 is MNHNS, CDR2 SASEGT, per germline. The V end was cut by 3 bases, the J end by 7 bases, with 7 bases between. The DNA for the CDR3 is TGTGCCAGCAGTGAGGTCCGAAATTCACCCCTCCACTTT. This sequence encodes CASSEVRNSPLHF.

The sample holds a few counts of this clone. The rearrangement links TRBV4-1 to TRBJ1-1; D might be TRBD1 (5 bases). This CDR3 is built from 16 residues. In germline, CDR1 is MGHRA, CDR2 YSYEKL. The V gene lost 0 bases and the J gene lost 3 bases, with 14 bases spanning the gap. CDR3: CASSQDSRGRYTEAFF. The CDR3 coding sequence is TGCGCCAGCAGCCAAGATTCCCGGGGACGGTACACTGAAGCTTTCTTT.

The CDR3 DNA reads as TGTGCCAGCTCACCCGGTGCACGGAGTCAGCCCCAGCATTTT. This translates into CASSPGARSQPQHF. The chain uses TRBV18 and TRBJ1-5; D is ambiguous. Germline CDR1 KGHSH, CDR2 LQKENI. The CDR3 spans 14 residues. Trimming cost V 3 bases and J 6 bases, with 12 bases left between them.

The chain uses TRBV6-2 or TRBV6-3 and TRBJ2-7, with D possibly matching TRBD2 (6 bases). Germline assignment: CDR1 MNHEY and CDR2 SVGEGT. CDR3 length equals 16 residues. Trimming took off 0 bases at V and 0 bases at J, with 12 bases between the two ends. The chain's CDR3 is CASSYSGGKFSYEQYF. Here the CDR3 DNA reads TGTGCCAGCAGTTACTCGGGCGGGAAATTCTCCTACGAGCAGTACTTC.

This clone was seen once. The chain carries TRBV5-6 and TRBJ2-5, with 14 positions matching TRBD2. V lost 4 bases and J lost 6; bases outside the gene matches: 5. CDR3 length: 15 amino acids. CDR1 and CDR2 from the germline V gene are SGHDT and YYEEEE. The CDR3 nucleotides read TGTGCCAGCAGCGTTGGACTAGCGGGGGGAAAGACCCAGTACTTC. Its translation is CASSVGLAGGKTQYF.

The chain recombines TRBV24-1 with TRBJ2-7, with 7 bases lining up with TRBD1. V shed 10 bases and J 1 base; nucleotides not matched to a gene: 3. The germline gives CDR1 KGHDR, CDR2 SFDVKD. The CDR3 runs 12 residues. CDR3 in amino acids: CATMGQSYEQYF. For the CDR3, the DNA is TGTGCCACTATGGGACAGTCCTACGAGCAGTACTTC.

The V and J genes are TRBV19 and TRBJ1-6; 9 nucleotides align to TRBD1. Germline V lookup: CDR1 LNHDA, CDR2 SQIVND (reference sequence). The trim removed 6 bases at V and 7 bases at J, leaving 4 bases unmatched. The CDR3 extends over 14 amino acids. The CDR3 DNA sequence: TGTGCCAGTAGCCTACAGGGGGCGAATTCACCCCTCCACTTT. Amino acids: CASSLQGANSPLHF.

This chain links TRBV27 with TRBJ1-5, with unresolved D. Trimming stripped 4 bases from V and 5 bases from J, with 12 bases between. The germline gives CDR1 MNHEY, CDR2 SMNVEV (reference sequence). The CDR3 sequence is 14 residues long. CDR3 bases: TGTGCCAGCAGTTCGTCTACAAATGATCAGCCCCAGCATTTT. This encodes CASSSSTNDQPQHF.

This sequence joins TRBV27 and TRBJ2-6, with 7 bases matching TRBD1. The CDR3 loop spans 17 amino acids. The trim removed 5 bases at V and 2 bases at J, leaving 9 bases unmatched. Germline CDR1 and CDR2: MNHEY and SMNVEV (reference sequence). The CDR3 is CASSRNRGVAGANVLTF. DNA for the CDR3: TGTGCCAGCAGTAGGAACAGGGGAGTCGCTGGGGCCAACGTCCTGACTTTC.

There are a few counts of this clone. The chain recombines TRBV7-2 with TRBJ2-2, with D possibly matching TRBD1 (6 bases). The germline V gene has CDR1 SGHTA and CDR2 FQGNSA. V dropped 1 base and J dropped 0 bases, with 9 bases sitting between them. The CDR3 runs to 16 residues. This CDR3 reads CASSLVAGANTGELFF. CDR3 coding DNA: TGTGCCAGCAGCTTAGTTGCAGGGGCGAACACCGGGGAGCTGTTTTTT.

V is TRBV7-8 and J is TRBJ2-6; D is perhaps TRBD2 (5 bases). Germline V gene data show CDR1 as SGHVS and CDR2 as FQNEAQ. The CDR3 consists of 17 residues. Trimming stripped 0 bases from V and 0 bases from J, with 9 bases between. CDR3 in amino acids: CASSLASGNSGANVLTF. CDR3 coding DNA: TGTGCCAGCAGCTTAGCCTCGGGGAACTCTGGGGCCAACGTCCTGACTTTC.

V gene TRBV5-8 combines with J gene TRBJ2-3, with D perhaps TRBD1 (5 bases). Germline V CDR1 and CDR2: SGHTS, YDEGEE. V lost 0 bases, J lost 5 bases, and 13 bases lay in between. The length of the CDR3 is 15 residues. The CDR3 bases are TGTGCCAGCAGCTTGGGCCAGGGTAACGGAGATACGCAGTATTTT. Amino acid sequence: CASSLGQGNGDTQYF.

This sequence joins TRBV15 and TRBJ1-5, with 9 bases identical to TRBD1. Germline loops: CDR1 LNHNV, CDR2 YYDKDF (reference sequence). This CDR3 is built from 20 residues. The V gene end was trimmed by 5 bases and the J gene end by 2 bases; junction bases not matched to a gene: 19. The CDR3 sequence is CATSSQDGTGLGVGNQPQHF. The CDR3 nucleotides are TGTGCCACCAGCTCACAGGATGGGACAGGGCTTGGGGTGGGCAATCAGCCCCAGCATTTT.